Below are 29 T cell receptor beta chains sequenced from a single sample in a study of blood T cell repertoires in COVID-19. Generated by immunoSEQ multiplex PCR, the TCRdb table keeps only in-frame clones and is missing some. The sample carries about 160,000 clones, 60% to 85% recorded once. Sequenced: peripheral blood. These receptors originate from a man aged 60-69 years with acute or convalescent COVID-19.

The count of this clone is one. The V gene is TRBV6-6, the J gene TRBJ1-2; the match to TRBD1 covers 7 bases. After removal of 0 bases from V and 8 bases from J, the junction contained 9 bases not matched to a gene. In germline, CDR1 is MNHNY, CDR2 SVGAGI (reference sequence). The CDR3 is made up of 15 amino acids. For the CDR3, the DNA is TGTGCCAGCAGTTACTCGGCGCAGTCAGGGGGAGGCTACACCTTC. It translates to CASSYSAQSGGGYTF.

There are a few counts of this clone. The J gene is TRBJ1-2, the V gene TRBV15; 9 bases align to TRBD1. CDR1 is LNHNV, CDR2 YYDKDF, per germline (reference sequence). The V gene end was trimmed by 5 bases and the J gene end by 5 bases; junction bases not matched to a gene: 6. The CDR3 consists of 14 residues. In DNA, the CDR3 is TGTGCCACCAGCTCTACGACAGGGGGGTATGGCTACACCTTC. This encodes CATSSTTGGYGYTF. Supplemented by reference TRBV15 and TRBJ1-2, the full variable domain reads DAMVIQNPRYQVTQFGKPVTLSCSQTLNHNVMYWYQQKSSQAPKLLFHYYDKDFNNEADTPDNFQSRRPNTSFCFLDIRSPGLGDTAMYLCATSSTTGGYGYTFGSGTRLTVV.

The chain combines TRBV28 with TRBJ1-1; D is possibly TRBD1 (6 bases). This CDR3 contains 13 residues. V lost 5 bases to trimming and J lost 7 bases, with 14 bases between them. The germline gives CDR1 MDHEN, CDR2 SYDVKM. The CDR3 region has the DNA TGTGCCAGCAGTGGGGGGGGCGTTATTGAAGCTTTCTTT. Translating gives CASSGGGVIEAFF.

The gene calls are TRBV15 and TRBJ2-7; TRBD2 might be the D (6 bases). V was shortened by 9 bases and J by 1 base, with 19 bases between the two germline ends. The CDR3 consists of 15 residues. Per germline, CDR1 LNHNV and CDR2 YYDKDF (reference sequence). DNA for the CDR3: TGTGCCACGGGAAGAGCGGGTTCGCCTTCCTACGAGCAGTACTTC. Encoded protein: CATGRAGSPSYEQYF.

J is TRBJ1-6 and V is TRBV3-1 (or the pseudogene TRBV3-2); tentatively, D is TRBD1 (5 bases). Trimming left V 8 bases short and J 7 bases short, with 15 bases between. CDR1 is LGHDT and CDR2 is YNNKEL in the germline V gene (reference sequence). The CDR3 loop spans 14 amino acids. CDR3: CASARIRGNSPLHF. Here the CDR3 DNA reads TGTGCCAGCGCCCGGATCCGGGGGAATTCACCCCTCCACTTT.

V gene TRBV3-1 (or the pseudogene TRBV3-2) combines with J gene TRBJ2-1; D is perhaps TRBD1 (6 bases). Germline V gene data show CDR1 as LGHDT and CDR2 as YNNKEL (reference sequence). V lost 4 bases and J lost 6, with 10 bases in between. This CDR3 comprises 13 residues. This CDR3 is CASSRGRGNEQFF. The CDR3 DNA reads TGTGCCAGCAGCCGGGGCAGGGGCAATGAGCAGTTCTTC.

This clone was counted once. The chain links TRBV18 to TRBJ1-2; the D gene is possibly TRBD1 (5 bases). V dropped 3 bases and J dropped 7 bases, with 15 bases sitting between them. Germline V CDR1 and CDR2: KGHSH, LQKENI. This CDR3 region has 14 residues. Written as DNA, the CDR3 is TGTGCCAGCTCACCCAGGGCCAGCGTCAGTGGCTACACCTTC. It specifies CASSPRASVSGYTF.

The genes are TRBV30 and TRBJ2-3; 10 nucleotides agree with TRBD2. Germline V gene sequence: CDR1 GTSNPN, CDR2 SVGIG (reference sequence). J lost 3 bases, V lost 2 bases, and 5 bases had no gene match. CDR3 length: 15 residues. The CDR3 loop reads CAWSRAGGRTDTQYF. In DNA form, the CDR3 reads TGTGCCTGGAGTCGAGCGGGGGGGCGAACAGATACGCAGTATTTT.

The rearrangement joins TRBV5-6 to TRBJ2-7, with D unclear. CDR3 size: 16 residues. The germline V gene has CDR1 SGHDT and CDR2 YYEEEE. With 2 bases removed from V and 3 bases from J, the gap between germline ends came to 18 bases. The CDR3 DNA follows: TGTGCCAGCAGCTTTCCGCCAAGGTCGGAGATCTACGAGCAGTACTTC. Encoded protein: CASSFPPRSEIYEQYF.

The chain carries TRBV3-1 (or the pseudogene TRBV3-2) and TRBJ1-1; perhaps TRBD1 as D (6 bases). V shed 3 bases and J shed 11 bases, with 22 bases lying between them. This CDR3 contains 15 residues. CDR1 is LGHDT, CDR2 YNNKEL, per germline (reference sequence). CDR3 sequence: CASSHALSTGIDAFF. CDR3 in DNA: TGTGCCAGCAGCCATGCTCTCTCAACAGGGATCGACGCTTTCTTT.

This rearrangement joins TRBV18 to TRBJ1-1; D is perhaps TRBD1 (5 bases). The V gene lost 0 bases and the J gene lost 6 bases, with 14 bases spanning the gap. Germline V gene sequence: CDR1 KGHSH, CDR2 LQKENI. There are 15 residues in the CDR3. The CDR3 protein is CASSPPAGWNAEAFF. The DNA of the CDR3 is TGTGCCAGCTCACCACCGGCAGGGTGGAATGCTGAAGCTTTCTTT.

In nucleotides, the CDR3 is TGTGCCAGTATGTTGACAGCAAATTCACCCCTCCACTTT. Amino acid sequence: CASMLTANSPLHF. The chain couples TRBV19 to TRBJ1-6, with D maybe TRBD1 (5 bases). The CDR3 totals 13 residues. V lost 7 bases, J lost 7 bases, and 11 bases lay in between. Germline CDR1 and CDR2: LNHDA and SQIVND (reference sequence).

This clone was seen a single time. In DNA form, the CDR3 reads TGTGCCAGCAGTCCGGTGGGGGGCTATGGCTACACCTTC. This sequence encodes CASSPVGGYGYTF. The V and J genes are TRBV6-5 and TRBJ1-2; D is possibly TRBD1 (5 bases). The germline V and J ends were trimmed by 5 bases and 4 bases, with 11 bases remaining between them. This CDR3 is 13 amino acids long. The germline CDR1 and CDR2 sequences are MNHEY and SVGAGI.

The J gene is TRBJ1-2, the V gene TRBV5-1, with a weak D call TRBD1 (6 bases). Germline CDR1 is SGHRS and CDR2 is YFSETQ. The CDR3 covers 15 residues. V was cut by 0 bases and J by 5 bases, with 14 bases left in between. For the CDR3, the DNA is TGCGCCAGCAGCTTGGCGGCGGACAGCTTTTATGGCTACACCTTC. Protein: CASSLAADSFYGYTF.

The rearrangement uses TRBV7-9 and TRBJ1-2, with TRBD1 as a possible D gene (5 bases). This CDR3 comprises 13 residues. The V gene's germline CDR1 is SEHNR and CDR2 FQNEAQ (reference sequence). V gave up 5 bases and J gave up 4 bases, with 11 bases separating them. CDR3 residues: CASSTGAFYGYTF. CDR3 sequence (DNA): TGTGCCAGCAGCACTGGGGCCTTCTATGGCTACACCTTC.

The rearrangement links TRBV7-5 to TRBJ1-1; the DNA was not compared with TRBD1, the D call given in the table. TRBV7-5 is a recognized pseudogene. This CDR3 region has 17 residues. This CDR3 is CARSLEGQAPLNTEAFF. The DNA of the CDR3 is TGTGCCAGAAGCTTAGAGGGACAGGCACCTCTGAACACTGAAGCTTTCTTT.

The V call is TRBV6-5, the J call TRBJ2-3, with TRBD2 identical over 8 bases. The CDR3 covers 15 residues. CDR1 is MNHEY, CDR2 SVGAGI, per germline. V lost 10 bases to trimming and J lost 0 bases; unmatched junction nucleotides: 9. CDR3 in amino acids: CATLGLATSTDTQYF. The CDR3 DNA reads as TGTGCCACCTTAGGACTAGCCACTAGCACAGATACGCAGTATTTT.

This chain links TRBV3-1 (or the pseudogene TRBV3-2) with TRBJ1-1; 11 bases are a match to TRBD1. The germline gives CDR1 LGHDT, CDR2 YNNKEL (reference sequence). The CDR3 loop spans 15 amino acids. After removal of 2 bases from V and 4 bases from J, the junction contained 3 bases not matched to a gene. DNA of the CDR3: TGTGCCAGCAGCCAAAATGGACAGGGGGCCACTGAAGCTTTCTTT. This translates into CASSQNGQGATEAFF.

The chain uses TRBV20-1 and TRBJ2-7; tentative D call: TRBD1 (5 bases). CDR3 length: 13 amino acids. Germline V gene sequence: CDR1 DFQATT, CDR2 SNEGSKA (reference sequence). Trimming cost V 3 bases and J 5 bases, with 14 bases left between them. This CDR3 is CSASLQGEHEQYF. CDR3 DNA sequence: TGCAGTGCTAGTCTCCAGGGCGAGCACGAGCAGTACTTC.

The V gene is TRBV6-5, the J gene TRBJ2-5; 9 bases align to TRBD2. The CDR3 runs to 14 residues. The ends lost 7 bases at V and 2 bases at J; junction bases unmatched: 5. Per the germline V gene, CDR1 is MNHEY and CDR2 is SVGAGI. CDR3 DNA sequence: TGTGCCAGCAATCCGCGGGGGGGTCAAGAGACCCAGTACTTC. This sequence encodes CASNPRGGQETQYF.

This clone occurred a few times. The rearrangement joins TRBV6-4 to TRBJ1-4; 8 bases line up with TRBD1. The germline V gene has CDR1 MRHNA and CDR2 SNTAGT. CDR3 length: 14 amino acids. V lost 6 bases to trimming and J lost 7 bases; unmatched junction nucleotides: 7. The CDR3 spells CASSPDRASEKLFF. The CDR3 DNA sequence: TGTGCCAGCAGCCCGGACAGGGCCAGTGAAAAACTGTTTTTT.

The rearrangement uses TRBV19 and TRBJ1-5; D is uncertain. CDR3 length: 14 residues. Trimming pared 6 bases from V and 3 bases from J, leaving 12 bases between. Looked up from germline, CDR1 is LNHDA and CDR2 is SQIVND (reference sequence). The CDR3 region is CASRLERPNQPQHF. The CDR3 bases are TGTGCCAGTAGACTGGAGAGGCCCAATCAGCCCCAGCATTTT.

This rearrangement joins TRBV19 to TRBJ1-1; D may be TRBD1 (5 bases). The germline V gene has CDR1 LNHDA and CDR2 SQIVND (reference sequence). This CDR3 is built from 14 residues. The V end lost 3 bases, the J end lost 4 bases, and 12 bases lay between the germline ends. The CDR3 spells CASSIRGEGTEAFF. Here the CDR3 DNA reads TGTGCCAGTAGTATTAGAGGGGAGGGCACTGAAGCTTTCTTT.

CDR3 DNA: TGTGCCGGATCAACAGGGTTTGTCTACGAGCAGTACTTC. It encodes CAGSTGFVYEQYF. The V and J genes are TRBV6-5 and TRBJ2-7; D might be TRBD1 (6 bases). Per the germline V gene, CDR1 is MNHEY and CDR2 is SVGAGI. The CDR3 runs 13 residues. The V gene lost 11 bases and the J gene lost 3 bases, with 17 bases spanning the gap.

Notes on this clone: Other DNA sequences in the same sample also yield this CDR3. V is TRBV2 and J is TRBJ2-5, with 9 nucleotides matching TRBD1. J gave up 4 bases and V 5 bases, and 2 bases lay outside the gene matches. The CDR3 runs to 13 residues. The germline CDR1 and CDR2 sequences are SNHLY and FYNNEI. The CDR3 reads CASSRQGGETQYF. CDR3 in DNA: TGTGCCAGCAGTCGACAGGGGGGAGAGACCCAGTACTTC. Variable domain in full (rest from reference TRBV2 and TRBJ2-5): EPEVTQTPSHQVTQMGQEVILRCVPISNHLYFYWYRQILGQKVEFLVSFYNNEISEKSEIFDDQFSVERPDGSNFTLKIRSTKLEDSAMYFCASSRQGGETQYFGPGTRLLVL.

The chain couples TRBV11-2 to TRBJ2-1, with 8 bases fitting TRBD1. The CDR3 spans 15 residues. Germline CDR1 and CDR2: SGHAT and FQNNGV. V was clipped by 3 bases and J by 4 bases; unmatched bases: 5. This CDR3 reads CASSFRDRLYNEQFF. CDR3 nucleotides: TGTGCCAGCAGCTTCCGGGACAGGCTATACAATGAGCAGTTCTTC. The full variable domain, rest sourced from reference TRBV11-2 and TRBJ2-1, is EAGVAQSPRYKIIEKRQSVAFWCNPISGHATLYWYQQILGQGPKLLIQFQNNGVVDDSQLPKDRFSAERLKGVDSTLKIQPAKLEDSAVYLCASSFRDRLYNEQFFGPGTRLTVL.

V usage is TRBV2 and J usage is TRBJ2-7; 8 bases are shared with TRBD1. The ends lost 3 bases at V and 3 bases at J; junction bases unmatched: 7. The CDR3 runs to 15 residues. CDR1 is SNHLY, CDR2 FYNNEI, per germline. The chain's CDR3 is CASSETGQANYEQYF. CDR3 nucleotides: TGTGCCAGCAGTGAGACGGGACAGGCAAACTACGAGCAGTACTTC.

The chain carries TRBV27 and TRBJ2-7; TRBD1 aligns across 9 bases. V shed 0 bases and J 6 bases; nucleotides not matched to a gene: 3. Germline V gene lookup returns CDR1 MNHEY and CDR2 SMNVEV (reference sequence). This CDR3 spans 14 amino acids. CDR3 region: CASSLSGQGTEQYF. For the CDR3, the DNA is TGTGCCAGCAGTTTATCAGGACAGGGGACCGAGCAGTACTTC.

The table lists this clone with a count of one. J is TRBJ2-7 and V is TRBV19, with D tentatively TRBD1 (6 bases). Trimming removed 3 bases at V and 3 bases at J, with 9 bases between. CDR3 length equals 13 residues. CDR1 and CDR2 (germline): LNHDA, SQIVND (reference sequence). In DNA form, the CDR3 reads TGTGCCAGTAGTATGGGGGCGAGCTACGAGCAGTACTTC. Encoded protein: CASSMGASYEQYF. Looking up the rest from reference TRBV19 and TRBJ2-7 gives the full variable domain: DGGITQSPKYLFRKEGQNVTLSCEQNLNHDAMYWYRQDPGQGLRLIYYSQIVNDFQKGDIAEGYSVSREKKESFPLTVTSAQKNPTAFYLCASSMGASYEQYFGPGTRLTVT.